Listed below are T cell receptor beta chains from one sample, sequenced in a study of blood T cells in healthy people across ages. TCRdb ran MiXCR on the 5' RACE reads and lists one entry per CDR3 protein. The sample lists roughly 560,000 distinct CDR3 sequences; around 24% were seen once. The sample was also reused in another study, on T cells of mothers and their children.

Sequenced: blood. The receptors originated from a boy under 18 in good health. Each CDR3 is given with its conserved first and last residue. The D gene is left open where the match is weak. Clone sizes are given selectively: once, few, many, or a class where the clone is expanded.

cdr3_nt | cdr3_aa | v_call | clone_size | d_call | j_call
TGTGCCAGCAGTTCAACAGGGGTAAGCAATCAGCCCCAGCATTTT | CASSSTGVSNQPQHF | TRBV28 | few | TRBD1 | TRBJ1-5
TGCGCCAGCAGCTCGATAGCGGGAGTTAAGAATGAGCAGTTCTTC | CASSSIAGVKNEQFF | TRBV5-1 | . | TRBD2 | TRBJ2-1
TGTGCCAGCAGCCTCCGGACAGCTCAAGCCAAAAACATTCAGTACTTC | CASSLRTAQAKNIQYF | TRBV5-4 | few | . | TRBJ2-4
TGCAGCGTCTCGGACACAGATACGCAGTATTTT | CSVSDTDTQYF | TRBV29-1 | . | . | TRBJ2-3
TGTGCCAGCACCAAAATACCGGGGACAAAGTACGAGCAGTACTTC | CASTKIPGTKYEQYF | TRBV28 | . | . | TRBJ2-7
TGCGCCAGCAGCCTAGAACCCGGGCTAGCGGGGGGTAGCACAGATACGCAGTATTTT | CASSLEPGLAGGSTDTQYF | TRBV4-1 | few | TRBD2 | TRBJ2-3
TGTGCCAGCAGTAAGGGACAGGGAGCGGGTGAGCAGTTCTTC | CASSKGQGAGEQFF | TRBV6-6 | few | TRBD1 | TRBJ2-1
TGTGCCAGCAGGGCCCTCAACTATGGCTACACCTTC | CASRALNYGYTF | TRBV28 | once | . | TRBJ1-2
TGTGCCAGCAGTCGACCAGGGGTCGAGCAGTACTTC | CASSRPGVEQYF | TRBV6-5 | once | . | TRBJ2-7
TGTGCCAGCAGTTTGACAGGGTATTCCGATGAGCAGTTCTTC | CASSLTGYSDEQFF | TRBV12-3/TRBV12-4 | few | TRBD1 | TRBJ2-1
TGCGCCAGCAGCCTTCAAGTCGGGACAGGGTACCATGAGCAGTTCTTC | CASSLQVGTGYHEQFF | TRBV4-3 | few | TRBD1 | TRBJ2-1
TGTGCCAGCAGCCACTCCGGGACGGTCGACATTCAGTACTTC | CASSHSGTVDIQYF | TRBV3-1 | . | . | TRBJ2-4
TGTGCCATCAGTGAGTCAACAGGGGGATTTGGAAACACCATATATTTT | CAISESTGGFGNTIYF | TRBV10-3 | once | TRBD1 | TRBJ1-3
TGTGCCAGCAGCCAAGGGGTAGATACGCAGTATTTT | CASSQGVDTQYF | TRBV9 | . | . | TRBJ2-3
TGTGCCACCGGACCTAACACCGGGGAGCTGTTTTTT | CATGPNTGELFF | TRBV24-1 | few | . | TRBJ2-2
TGTGCCAGCGGGGGACAGTTTTACACCGGGGAGCTGTTTTTT | CASGGQFYTGELFF | TRBV27 | . | TRBD1 | TRBJ2-2
TGCAGTGCTAGAGATGGACTAGCGGGAGAGACCCAGTACTTC | CSARDGLAGETQYF | TRBV20-1 | once | TRBD2 | TRBJ2-5
TGTGCCAGCAGCCCCCTCGGGTGGCGAAAGGGACAGACCTACGAGCAGTACTTC | CASSPLGWRKGQTYEQYF | TRBV11-2 | few | TRBD1 | TRBJ2-7
TGTGCCAGCAGCTTAGGGGTGGGATCTAACTACAATGAGCAGTTCTTC | CASSLGVGSNYNEQFF | TRBV7-9 | . | . | TRBJ2-1
TGTGCCAGCAGCCATTTCGAGACCCAGTACTTC | CASSHFETQYF | TRBV11-2 | . | . | TRBJ2-5
TGTGCCAGCAGCCGACTAGCGGGGAATGAGCAGTTCTTC | CASSRLAGNEQFF | TRBV27 | few | TRBD2 | TRBJ2-1
TGTGCCAGCAGCTTCGCCAATGAGCAGTTCTTC | CASSFANEQFF | TRBV7-6 | many | . | TRBJ2-1
TGTGCCAGCAGTTTTGAGCGCGAGCAGTACTTC | CASSFEREQYF | TRBV27 | . | . | TRBJ2-7
TGCAGTGCTCCTGGGGCTAGCGCTTCTGGGTCCTACGAGCAGTACTTC | CSAPGASASGSYEQYF | TRBV20-1 | few | . | TRBJ2-7
TGTGCCAGCAGCGTAGAGGCTAGCCAACACCACGAGCAGTACTTC | CASSVEASQHHEQYF | TRBV9 | . | . | TRBJ2-7
TGTGCCAGCAGCTCGACAGGGGGTTCCTACGAGCGGTACTTC | CASSSTGGSYERYF | TRBV7-2 | . | TRBD1 | TRBJ2-7
TGTGCCAGCAGTGACAGACAGGGCAATGAGCAGTTCTTC | CASSDRQGNEQFF | TRBV6-1 | . | TRBD1 | TRBJ2-1